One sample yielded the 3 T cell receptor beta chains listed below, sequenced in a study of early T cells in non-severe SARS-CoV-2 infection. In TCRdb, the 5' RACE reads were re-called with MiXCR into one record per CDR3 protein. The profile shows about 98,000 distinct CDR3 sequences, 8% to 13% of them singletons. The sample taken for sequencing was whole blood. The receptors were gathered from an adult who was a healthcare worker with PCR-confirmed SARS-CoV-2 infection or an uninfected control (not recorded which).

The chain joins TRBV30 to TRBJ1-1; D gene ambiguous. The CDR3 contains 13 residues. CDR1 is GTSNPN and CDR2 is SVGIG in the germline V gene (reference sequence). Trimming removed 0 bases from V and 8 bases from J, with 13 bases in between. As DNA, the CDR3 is TGTGCCTGGAGTGTAGTAGGACGGAGAGAAGCTTTCTTT. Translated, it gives CAWSVVGRREAFF.

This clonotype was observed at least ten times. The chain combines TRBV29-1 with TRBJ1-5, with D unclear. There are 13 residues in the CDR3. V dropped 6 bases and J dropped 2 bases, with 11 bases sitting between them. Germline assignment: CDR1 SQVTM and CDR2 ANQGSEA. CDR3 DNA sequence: TGCAGCGTGAGAGAACTGGGCAATCAGCCCCAGCATTTT. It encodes CSVRELGNQPQHF.

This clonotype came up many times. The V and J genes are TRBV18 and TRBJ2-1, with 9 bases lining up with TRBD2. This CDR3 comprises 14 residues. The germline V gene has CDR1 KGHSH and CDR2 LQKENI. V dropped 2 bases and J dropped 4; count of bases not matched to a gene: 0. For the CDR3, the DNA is TGTGCCAGCTCACCAAGCGGGGGGTACAATGAGCAGTTCTTC. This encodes CASSPSGGYNEQFF. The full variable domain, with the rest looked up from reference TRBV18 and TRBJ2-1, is NAGVMQNPRHLVRRRGQEARLRCSPMKGHSHVYWYRQLPEEGLKFMVYLQKENIIDESGMPKERFSAEFPKEGPSILRIQQVVRGDSAAYFCASSPSGGYNEQFFGPGTRLTVL.